The 5 T cell receptor beta chains reported below all come from one sample, sequenced in a study of blood T cell repertoires in COVID-19. This table comes from immunoSEQ multiplex PCR, and its TCRdb copy is limited to in-frame clones, with some not included. The data show 75,000 to 95,000 clones, around 82% seen once. Specimen: peripheral blood. The origin of the receptors is a man in his sixties with acute or convalescent COVID-19.

The genes are TRBV4-2 and TRBJ2-1, with TRBD2 identical over 10 bases. The V gene end was trimmed by 2 bases and the J gene end by 3 bases; junction bases not matched to a gene: 4. The CDR3 has 16 residues. Germline V gene data show CDR1 as LGHNA and CDR2 as YNFKEQ. Here the CDR3 DNA reads TGTGCCAGCAGCCAAAACCTAGCGGGGGACTACAATGAGCAGTTCTTC. Translation gives CASSQNLAGDYNEQFF.

The chain is built from TRBV15 and TRBJ2-7; no clear D gene. The germline V gene encodes CDR1 LNHNV and CDR2 YYDKDF (reference sequence). The V end was cut by 4 bases, the J end by 3 bases, with 13 bases between. This CDR3 spans 14 amino acids. The CDR3 loop reads CATSIGYSFYEQYF. DNA of the CDR3: TGTGCCACCAGCATAGGATACAGCTTCTACGAGCAGTACTTC.

This clone was recorded a few times. The chain carries TRBV13 and TRBJ1-4; 7 nucleotides align to TRBD1. CDR3 length: 14 residues. CDR1 is PRHDT and CDR2 is FYEKMQ in the germline V gene (reference sequence). The V segment lost 2 bases and the J segment 6 bases; nucleotides outside the gene matches: 3. CDR3 residues: CASSLWGTDEKLFF. For the CDR3, the DNA is TGTGCCAGCAGCTTATGGGGGACAGATGAAAAACTGTTTTTT.

This clone was picked up one time. CDR3 region: CASSSPGQGGYTF. The CDR3 coding sequence is TGTGCCAGCAGTTCCCCGGGACAGGGAGGCTACACCTTC. This chain connects TRBV6-5 to TRBJ1-2; 9 bases match TRBD1. This CDR3 has 13 residues. CDR1 and CDR2 (germline): MNHEY, SVGAGI. V lost 4 bases and J lost 8; bases outside the gene matches: 5.

The chain combines TRBV10-3 with TRBJ1-1; 7 bases agree with TRBD1. The CDR3 has 14 residues. Losses at the gene ends were 6 bases for V and 6 bases for J; bases not matched to a gene: 10. Germline CDR1 reads ENHRY; CDR2 reads SYGVKD. The DNA of the CDR3 is TGTGCCATCAGCAAGGGTACAGGGGACGCTGAAGCTTTCTTT. Translation: CAISKGTGDAEAFF.